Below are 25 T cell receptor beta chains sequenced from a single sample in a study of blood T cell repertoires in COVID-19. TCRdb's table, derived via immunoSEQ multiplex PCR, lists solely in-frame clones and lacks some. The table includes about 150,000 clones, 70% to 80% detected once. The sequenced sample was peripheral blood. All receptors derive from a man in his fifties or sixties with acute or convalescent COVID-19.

The chain's CDR3 is CASSKAAEKQYV. The CDR3 coding sequence is TGTGCCAGCAGCAAAGCGGCGGAGAAGCAGTACGTC. The chain couples TRBV21-1 to TRBJ2-7; the table's TRBD2 call for D was not verified on the DNA. TRBV21-1 is tagged as a pseudogene. The CDR3 is 12 residues long.

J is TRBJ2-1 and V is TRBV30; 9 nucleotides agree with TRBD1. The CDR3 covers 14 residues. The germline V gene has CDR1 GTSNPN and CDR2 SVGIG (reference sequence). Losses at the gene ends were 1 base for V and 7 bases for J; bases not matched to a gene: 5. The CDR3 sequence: CAWSGGQGLNEQFF. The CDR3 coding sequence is TGTGCCTGGAGTGGAGGACAGGGGCTAAATGAGCAGTTCTTC.

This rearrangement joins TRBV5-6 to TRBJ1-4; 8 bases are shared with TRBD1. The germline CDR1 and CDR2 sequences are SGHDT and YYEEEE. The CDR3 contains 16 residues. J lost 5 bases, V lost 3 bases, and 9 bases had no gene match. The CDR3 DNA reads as TGTGCCAGCAGCTCCTATCCGGGACAGGTCAATGAAAAACTGTTTTTT. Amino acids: CASSSYPGQVNEKLFF.

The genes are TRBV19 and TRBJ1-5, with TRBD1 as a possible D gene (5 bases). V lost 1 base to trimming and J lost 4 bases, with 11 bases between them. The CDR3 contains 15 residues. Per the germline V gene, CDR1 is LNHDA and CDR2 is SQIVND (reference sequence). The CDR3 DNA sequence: TGTGCCAGTAGTATAGGCAGGGTCCGTAATCAGCCCCAGCATTTT. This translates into CASSIGRVRNQPQHF. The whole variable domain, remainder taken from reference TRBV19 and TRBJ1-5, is DGGITQSPKYLFRKEGQNVTLSCEQNLNHDAMYWYRQDPGQGLRLIYYSQIVNDFQKGDIAEGYSVSREKKESFPLTVTSAQKNPTAFYLCASSIGRVRNQPQHFGDGTRLSIL.

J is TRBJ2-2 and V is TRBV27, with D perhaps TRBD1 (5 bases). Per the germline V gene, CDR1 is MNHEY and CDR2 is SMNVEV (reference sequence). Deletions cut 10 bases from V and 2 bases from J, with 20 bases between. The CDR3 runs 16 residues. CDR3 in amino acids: CATQFMAQGNTGELFF. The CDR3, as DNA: TGTGCCACACAGTTTATGGCTCAGGGAAACACCGGGGAGCTGTTTTTT.

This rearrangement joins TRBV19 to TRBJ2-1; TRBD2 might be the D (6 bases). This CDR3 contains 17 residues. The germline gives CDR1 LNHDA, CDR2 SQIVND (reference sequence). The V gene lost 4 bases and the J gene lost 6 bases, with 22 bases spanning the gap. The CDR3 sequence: CASSTHRDSLKGNEQFF. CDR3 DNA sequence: TGTGCCAGTAGTACTCACCGGGACTCCCTAAAGGGCAATGAGCAGTTCTTC.

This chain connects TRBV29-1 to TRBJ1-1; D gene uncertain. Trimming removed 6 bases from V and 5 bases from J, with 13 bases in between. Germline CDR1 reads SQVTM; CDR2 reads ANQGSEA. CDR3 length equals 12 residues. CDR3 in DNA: TGCAGCGTAAAGGGAGTTGGGACTGAAGCTTTCTTT. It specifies CSVKGVGTEAFF.

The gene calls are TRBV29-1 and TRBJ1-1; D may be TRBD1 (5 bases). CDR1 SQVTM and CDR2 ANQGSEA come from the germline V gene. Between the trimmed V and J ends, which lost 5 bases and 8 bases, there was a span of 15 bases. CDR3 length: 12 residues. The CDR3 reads CSVLPGPGEAFF. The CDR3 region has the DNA TGCAGCGTTCTACCCGGACCAGGGGAAGCTTTCTTT.

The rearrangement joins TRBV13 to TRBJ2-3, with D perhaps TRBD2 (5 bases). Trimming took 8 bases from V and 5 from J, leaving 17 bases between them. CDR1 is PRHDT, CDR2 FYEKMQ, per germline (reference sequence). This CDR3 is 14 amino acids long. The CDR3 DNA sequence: TGTGCCAGCGCGACGGGGAAGCTCTTAGATACGCAGTATTTT. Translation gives CASATGKLLDTQYF.

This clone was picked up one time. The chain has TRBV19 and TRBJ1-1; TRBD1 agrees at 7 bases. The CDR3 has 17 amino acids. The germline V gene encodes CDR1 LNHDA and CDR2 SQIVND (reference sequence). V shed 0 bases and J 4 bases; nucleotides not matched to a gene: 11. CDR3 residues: CASSIDRRGVWSTEAFF. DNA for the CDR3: TGTGCCAGTAGTATAGATCGCAGGGGGGTTTGGTCCACTGAAGCTTTCTTT.

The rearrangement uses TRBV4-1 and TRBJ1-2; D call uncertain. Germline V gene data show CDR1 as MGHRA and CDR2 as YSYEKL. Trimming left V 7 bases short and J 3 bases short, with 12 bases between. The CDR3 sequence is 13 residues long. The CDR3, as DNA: TGCGCCAGCACAAGGCCGGGGTACTATGGCTACACCTTC. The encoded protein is CASTRPGYYGYTF.

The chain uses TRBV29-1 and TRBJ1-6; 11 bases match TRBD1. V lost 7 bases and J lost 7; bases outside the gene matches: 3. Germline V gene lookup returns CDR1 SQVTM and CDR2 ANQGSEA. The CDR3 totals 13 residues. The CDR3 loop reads CSAGQGANSPLHF. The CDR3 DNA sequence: TGCAGCGCCGGACAGGGGGCCAATTCACCCCTCCACTTT.

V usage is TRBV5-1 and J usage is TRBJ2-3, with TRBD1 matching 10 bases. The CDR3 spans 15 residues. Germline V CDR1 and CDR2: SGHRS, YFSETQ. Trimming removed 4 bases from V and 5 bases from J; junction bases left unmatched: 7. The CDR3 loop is CASSQLTGGLDTQYF. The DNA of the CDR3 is TGCGCCAGCAGCCAACTGACAGGGGGCCTAGATACGCAGTATTTT.

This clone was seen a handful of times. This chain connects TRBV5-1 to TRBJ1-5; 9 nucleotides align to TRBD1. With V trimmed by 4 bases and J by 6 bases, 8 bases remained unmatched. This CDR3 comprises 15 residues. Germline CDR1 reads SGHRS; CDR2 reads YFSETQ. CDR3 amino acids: CASSVTGGGGQPQHF. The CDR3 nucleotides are TGCGCCAGCAGCGTTACAGGGGGCGGCGGTCAGCCCCAGCATTTT.

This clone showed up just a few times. The CDR3 coding sequence is TGTGCCAGCAGCCATATCTCTAGCGGGGGCTGGGGAGATACGCAGTATTTT. The encoded protein is CASSHISSGGWGDTQYF. The chain combines TRBV3-1 (or the pseudogene TRBV3-2) with TRBJ2-3; 10 nucleotides agree with TRBD2. The germline V gene encodes CDR1 LGHDT and CDR2 YNNKEL (reference sequence). The CDR3 is 17 amino acids. V was pared by 3 bases and J by 5 bases, with 11 bases of the junction left unmatched.

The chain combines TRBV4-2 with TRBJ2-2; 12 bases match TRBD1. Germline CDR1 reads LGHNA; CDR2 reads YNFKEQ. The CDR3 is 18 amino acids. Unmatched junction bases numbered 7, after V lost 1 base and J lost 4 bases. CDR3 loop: CASSQGEGTGGVTGELFF. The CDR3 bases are TGTGCCAGCAGCCAAGGGGAGGGGACAGGGGGCGTCACCGGGGAGCTGTTTTTT.

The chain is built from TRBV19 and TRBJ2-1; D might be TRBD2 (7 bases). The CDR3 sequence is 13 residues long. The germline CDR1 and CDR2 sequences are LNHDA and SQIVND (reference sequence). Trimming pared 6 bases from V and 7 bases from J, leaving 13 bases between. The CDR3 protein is CASRIKGGNEQFF. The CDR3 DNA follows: TGTGCCAGTAGAATAAAGGGGGGGAATGAGCAGTTCTTC.

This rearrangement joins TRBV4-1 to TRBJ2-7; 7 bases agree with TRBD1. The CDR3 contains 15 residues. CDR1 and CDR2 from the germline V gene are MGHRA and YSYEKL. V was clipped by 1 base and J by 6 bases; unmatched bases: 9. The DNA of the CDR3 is TGCGCCAGCAGCCAAGGCCAGACAGGGTGGGGCGAGCAGTACTTC. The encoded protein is CASSQGQTGWGEQYF.

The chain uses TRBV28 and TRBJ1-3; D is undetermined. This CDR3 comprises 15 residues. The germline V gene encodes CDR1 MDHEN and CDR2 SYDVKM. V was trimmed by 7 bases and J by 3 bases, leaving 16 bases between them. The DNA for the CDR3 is TGTGCCAGCATCCCTCCCGCCGGAGTTGGAAACACCATATATTTT. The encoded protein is CASIPPAGVGNTIYF.

DNA for the CDR3: TGCGCCAGCAGCCGGCCAGGGCTCCACGAGCAGTACTTC. Encoded protein: CASSRPGLHEQYF. The chain couples TRBV5-1 to TRBJ2-7, with D maybe TRBD1 (5 bases). Germline-derived CDR1 and CDR2 are SGHRS and YFSETQ. Trimming stripped 4 bases from V and 5 bases from J, with 13 bases between. The CDR3 contains 13 residues.

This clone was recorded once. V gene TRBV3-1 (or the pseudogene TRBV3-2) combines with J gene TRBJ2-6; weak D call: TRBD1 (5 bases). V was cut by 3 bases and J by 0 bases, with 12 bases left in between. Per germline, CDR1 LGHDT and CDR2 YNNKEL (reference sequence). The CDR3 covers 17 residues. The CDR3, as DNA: TGTGCCAGCAGCCATGAGACAGACGTCTCTGGGGCCAACGTCCTGACTTTC. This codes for CASSHETDVSGANVLTF.

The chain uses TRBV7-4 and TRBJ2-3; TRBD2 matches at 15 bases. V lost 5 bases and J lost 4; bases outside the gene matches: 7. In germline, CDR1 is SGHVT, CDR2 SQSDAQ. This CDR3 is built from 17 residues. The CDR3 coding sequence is TGTGCCAGCAGCCCAAGGACTAGCGGGGGGGTGGCAGATACGCAGTATTTT. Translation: CASSPRTSGGVADTQYF.

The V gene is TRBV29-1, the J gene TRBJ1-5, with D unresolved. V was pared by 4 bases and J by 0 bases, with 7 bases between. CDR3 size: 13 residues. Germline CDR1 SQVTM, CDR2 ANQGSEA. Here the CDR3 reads CSVVTDSNQPQHF. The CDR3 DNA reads TGCAGCGTTGTTACAGATAGCAATCAGCCCCAGCATTTT.

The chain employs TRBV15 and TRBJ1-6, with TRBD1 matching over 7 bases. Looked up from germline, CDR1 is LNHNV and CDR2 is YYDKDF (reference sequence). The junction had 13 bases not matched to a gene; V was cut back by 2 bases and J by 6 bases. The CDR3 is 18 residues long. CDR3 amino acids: CATSRPFDRAATNSPLHF. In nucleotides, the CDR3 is TGTGCCACCAGCAGACCCTTCGACAGGGCAGCGACTAATTCACCCCTCCACTTT.

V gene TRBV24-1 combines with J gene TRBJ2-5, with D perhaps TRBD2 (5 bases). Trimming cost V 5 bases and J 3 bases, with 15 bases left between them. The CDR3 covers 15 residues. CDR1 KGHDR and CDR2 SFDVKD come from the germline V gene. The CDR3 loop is CATSGYSGREETQYF. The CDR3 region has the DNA TGTGCCACCAGTGGCTACTCTGGGCGGGAAGAGACCCAGTACTTC.